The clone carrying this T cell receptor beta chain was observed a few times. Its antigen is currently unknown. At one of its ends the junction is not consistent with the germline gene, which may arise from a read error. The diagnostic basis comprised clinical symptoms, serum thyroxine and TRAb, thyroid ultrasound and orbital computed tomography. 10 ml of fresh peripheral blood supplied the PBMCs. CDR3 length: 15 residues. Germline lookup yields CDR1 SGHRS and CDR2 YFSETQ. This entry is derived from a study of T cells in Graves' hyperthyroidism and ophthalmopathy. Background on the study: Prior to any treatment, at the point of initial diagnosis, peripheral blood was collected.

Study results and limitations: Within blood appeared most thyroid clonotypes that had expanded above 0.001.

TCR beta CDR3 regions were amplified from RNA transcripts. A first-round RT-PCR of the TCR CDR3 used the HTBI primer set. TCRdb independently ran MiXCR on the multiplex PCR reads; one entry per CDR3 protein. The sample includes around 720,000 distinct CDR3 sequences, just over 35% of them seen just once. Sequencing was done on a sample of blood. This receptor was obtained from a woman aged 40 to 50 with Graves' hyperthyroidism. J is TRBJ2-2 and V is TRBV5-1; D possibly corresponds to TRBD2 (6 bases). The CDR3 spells CASSLHGGHTGELFF. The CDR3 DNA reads TGTGCCAGCAGCCTACACGGAGGGCACACCGGGGAGCTGTTTTTT.